This TCR beta chain was identified in a study of cytomegalovirus exposure and HLA in healthy donors. This CDR3 is built from 14 residues. CDR1 ENHRY and CDR2 SYGVKD come from the germline V gene. Unrecorded immune exposures were likely, despite nominal health at sampling. 13 Jbeta primers and 60 Vbeta primers were used for the PCR. The table came from immunoSEQ multiplex PCR; TCRdb's copy has only in-frame clones and leaves some out. The data hold about 76,000 clones, with more than 55% observed a single time. The chain uses TRBV10-3 and TRBJ2-2; no clear D. This sequence originates from a man aged 60 to 69 in good health and CMV-seropositive. The specimen sequenced was PBMCs. The CDR3 protein is CALRNSLPPGELFF. For the CDR3, the DNA is TGTGCGCTCAGGAACTCTCTTCCCCCCGGGGAGCTGTTTTTT.